This T cell receptor beta chain was captured in a study of blood T cell repertoires in COVID-19. Original analysis: Estimation of nucleated cell counts relied on the amplification of reference gene primers. Sequencing used immunoSEQ multiplex PCR; TCRdb keeps in-frame clones, though not all of them. V and J calls and clone size are given by that table; D and trimming were obtained from the DNA. The sample has a few hundred thousand clones; about nine tenths are singletons. CDR3 length equals 15 residues. The germline gives CDR1 SGHKS, CDR2 YYEKEE (reference sequence). Trimming took 2 bases from V and 7 from J, leaving 18 bases between them.

Material for sequencing was peripheral blood. This sequence joins TRBV5-5 and TRBJ1-1; no clear D. The clonotype comes from a man between 18 and 35 years old with active or convalescent COVID-19. CDR3 sequence reads: CASSFKGKRGIEAFF. CDR3 nucleotide sequence: TGTGCCAGCAGCTTCAAGGGAAAGCGAGGGATTGAAGCTTTCTTT.